This T cell receptor beta chain was recovered during a study of regulatory T cells in long-lasting Graves disease. Study results and caveats: Favored gene segments in persistent disease were TRBV28, TRBJ1-2 and TRBJ2-5. Fewer public clonotypes were shared by new patients (roughly 910) than by persistent patients (roughly 2,600).

Noted time point: newly diagnosed GD, antithyroid drugs for less than 3 months. RNA extracted from PBMCs served as the sequencing template. Through Arm-PCR of CDR3 regions and iRepertoire HTBI primers, TCR beta libraries were built. MiXCR, run by TCRdb on the multiplex PCR reads, gives a single entry per CDR3 protein. Among a few hundred thousand distinct CDR3 sequences listed, approximately 18% were seen once. CDR1 is SNHLY, CDR2 FYNNEI, per germline. V lost 3 bases, J lost 0 bases, and 5 bases stayed unmatched. This CDR3 contains 16 residues. A remark on this clonotype: As yet, its antigen is unknown.

These sequences were also reported in another study, on T cells in Graves' hyperthyroidism and ophthalmopathy. Per that study: In making diagnoses, clinical symptoms, serum thyroxine and TRAb, thyroid ultrasound and orbital computed tomography were all used. During a first-round RT-PCR of the TCR CDR3, the HTBI primer set was used.

This specimen was peripheral blood mononuclear cells (PBMCs), taken at new diagnosis, from a patient treated with antithyroid drugs. The J gene is TRBJ1-5, the V gene TRBV2; TRBD1 matches 7 bases. The TCR comes from a woman aged 30 to 39 with Graves disease. The CDR3 DNA follows: TGTGCCAGCAGTGAGCGACAGGGTTATAGCAATCAGCCCCAGCATTTT. Its translation is CASSERQGYSNQPQHF.